A single sample gave rise to the 10 T cell receptor beta chains below, sequenced in a study of blood T cell repertoires in COVID-19. Using immunoSEQ multiplex PCR, the repertoire was profiled, and TCRdb retains in-frame clones only, with some absent. The table lists around 290,000 clones, around 87% of them singletons. What was sequenced was peripheral blood. The receptor set was obtained from a woman between 50 and 59 years old who had recovered from COVID-19.

This chain connects TRBV5-1 to TRBJ2-5; 9 bases agree with TRBD2. Germline assignment: CDR1 SGHRS and CDR2 YFSETQ. V lost 4 bases and J lost 4; bases outside the gene matches: 5. This CDR3 has 14 amino acids. This chain's CDR3 is CASSPLAGIETQYF. The CDR3 DNA sequence: TGCGCCAGCAGCCCCCTAGCGGGGATAGAGACCCAGTACTTC.

The rearrangement uses TRBV7-2 and TRBJ2-7; D remains ambiguous. CDR1 is SGHTA and CDR2 is FQGNSA in the germline V gene. The germline V and J ends were trimmed by 3 bases and 3 bases, with 9 bases remaining between them. The CDR3 runs 13 residues. CDR3 nucleotides: TGTGCCAGCAGCTTTAACAGAAACTACGAGCAGTACTTC. Translating it yields CASSFNRNYEQYF.

Points on this clone: The same CDR3 can be traced to other DNA sequences in this sample. CDR3 loop: CASSPRQGGNSPLHF. The CDR3 DNA reads TGTGCCAGCAGCCCCAGACAGGGTGGTAATTCACCCCTCCACTTT. The chain carries TRBV7-2 and TRBJ1-6, with 7 bases lining up with TRBD1. The CDR3 is 15 residues long. Germline-derived CDR1 and CDR2 are SGHTA and FQGNSA. The junction had 7 bases not matched to a gene; V was cut back by 5 bases and J by 6 bases.

The chain recombines TRBV9 with TRBJ1-2; 10 bases are a match to TRBD1. V lost 2 bases and J lost 4; bases outside the gene matches: 5. From germline, CDR1 is SGDLS and CDR2 YYNGEE. The CDR3 has 15 amino acids. The CDR3 is CASSVPTGGGYGYTF. The DNA for the CDR3 is TGTGCCAGCAGCGTCCCGACAGGGGGCGGCTATGGCTACACCTTC.

The rearrangement uses TRBV7-2 and TRBJ1-1, with TRBD1 as a possible D gene (5 bases). The germline gives CDR1 SGHTA, CDR2 FQGNSA. Trimming removed 5 bases at V and 1 base at J, with 8 bases between. CDR3 length equals 13 residues. This CDR3 is CASSIDRNTEAFF. The CDR3 coding sequence is TGTGCCAGCAGCATAGACAGGAACACTGAAGCTTTCTTT.

The rearrangement links TRBV29-1 to TRBJ1-2; 8 bases fit TRBD1. With 5 bases clipped from V and 2 bases from J, the junction kept 1 base outside the gene matches. CDR3 size: 12 residues. Per germline, CDR1 SQVTM and CDR2 ANQGSEA. The CDR3 bases are TGCAGCGTTTGGGACAGGAACTATGGCTACACCTTC. Translation gives CSVWDRNYGYTF.

This clone has a handful of counts. DNA for the CDR3: TGTGCCAGCAGCGTTCGCGGGACAGGGCGCTACGAGCAGTACTTC. Its translation is CASSVRGTGRYEQYF. The rearrangement joins TRBV7-2 to TRBJ2-7; the match to TRBD1 covers 9 bases. Germline CDR1 SGHTA, CDR2 FQGNSA. CDR3 length: 15 residues. V was clipped by 5 bases and J by 3 bases; unmatched bases: 8.

The V gene is TRBV7-9, the J gene TRBJ2-5; D possibly matches TRBD1 or TRBD2 (5 bases each). This CDR3 contains 14 residues. V was shortened by 5 bases and J by 5 bases, with 15 bases between the two germline ends. The germline V gene encodes CDR1 SEHNR and CDR2 FQNEAQ (reference sequence). This chain's CDR3 is CASSLEGYAETQYF. CDR3 nucleotide sequence: TGTGCCAGCAGCCTAGAGGGGTATGCCGAGACCCAGTACTTC.

V gene TRBV5-1 combines with J gene TRBJ2-4; TRBD1 matches at 8 bases. The CDR3 loop spans 18 amino acids. CDR1 SGHRS and CDR2 YFSETQ come from the germline V gene. V lost 1 base, J lost 2 bases, and 11 bases stayed unmatched. CDR3 nucleotide sequence: TGCGCCAGCAGCTTGACCGACAGGGGCCCCTCTCCCAAAAACATTCAGTACTTC. The encoded protein is CASSLTDRGPSPKNIQYF.

The chain recombines TRBV7-2 with TRBJ2-1, with 13 bases matching TRBD2. There are 15 residues in the CDR3. Germline lookup yields CDR1 SGHTA and CDR2 FQGNSA. The trim removed 5 bases at V and 9 bases at J, leaving 7 bases unmatched. The CDR3 nucleotides read TGTGCCAGCAGCCCACTAGCGGGAGGGTATATTGAGCAGTTCTTC. Its translation is CASSPLAGGYIEQFF. Full variable domain (outside the CDR3, taken from reference TRBV7-2 and TRBJ2-1): GAGVSQSPSNKVTEKGKDVELRCDPISGHTALYWYRQSLGQGLEFLIYFQGNSAPDKSGLPSDRFSAERTGGSVSTLTIQRTQQEDSAVYLCASSPLAGGYIEQFFGPGTRLTVL.